The clone carrying this T cell receptor beta chain has ten or more counts. Antigen: not known. TCRdb re-called the multiplex PCR reads with MiXCR, one entry per CDR3 protein. This repertoire shows 150,000 to 200,000 distinct CDR3 sequences, around a third found once; its top ten account for more than 4%. Per the germline V gene, CDR1 is DFQATT and CDR2 is SNEGSKA (reference sequence). CDR3 length equals 17 residues. The junction had 13 bases not matched to a gene; V was cut back by 6 bases and J by 0 bases. This entry is derived from a study of breast tumors, draining lymph nodes, adjacent tissues. Study-wide results and limits: Compared with lymph nodes, tumors were less diverse; compared with nontumor tissue, more. Most tumor T cells seemingly derive from lymph node, then expand in tumor. The lymph node origin of tumor T cells was framed as consistent with a hypothesis, not demonstrated.

Breast cancer patients provided tissue from their axillary draining lymph nodes. This TCR was sampled from a female donor with breast cancer. Some clones in this sample may be carry-over from other donors' samples. The V gene is TRBV20-1, the J gene TRBJ2-3; 9 bases line up with TRBD2. Input material: axillary lymph node tissue. The CDR3 region has the DNA TGCAGTGCCCGACTGTCGCGGGGGGGGTATAGCACAGATACGCAGTATTTT. Translation gives CSARLSRGGYSTDTQYF.